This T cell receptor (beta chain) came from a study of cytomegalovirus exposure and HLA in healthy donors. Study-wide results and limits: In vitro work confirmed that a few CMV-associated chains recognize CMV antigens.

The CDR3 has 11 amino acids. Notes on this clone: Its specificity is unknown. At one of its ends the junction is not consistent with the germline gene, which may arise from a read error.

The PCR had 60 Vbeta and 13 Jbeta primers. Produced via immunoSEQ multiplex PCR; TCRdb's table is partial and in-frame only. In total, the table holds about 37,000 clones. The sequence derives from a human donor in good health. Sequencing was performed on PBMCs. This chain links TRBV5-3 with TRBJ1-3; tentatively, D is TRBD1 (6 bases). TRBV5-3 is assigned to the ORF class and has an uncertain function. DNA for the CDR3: TGTGCCAGAAGCTTCCGGGACAACAAGGGATTT. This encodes CARSFRDNKGF.